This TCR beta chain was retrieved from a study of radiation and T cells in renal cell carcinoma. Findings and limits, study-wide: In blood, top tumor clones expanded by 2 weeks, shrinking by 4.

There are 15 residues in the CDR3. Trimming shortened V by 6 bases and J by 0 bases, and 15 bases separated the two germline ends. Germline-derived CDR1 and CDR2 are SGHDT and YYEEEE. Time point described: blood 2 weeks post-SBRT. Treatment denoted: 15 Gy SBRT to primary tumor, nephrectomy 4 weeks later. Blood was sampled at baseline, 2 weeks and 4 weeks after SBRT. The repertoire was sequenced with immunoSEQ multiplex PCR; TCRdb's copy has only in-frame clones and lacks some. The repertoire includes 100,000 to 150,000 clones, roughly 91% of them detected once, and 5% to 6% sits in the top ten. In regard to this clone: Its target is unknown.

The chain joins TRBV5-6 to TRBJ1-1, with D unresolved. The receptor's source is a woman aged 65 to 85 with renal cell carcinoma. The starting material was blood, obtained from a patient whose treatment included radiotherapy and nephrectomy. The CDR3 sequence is CASINLLTVNTEAFF. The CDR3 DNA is TGTGCCAGCATCAACCTACTTACGGTGAACACTGAAGCTTTCTTT.